Below are 15 T cell receptor beta chains sequenced from a single sample in a study of T cell clones after liver transplantation (dated by TCRdb to about 2019). Library creation used the immunoSEQ multiplex PCR assay. TCRdb retrieved this table from immuneACCESS and kept in-frame rearrangements only. Not all clones are present; in checked studies, unresolved V genes account for under half, and no reason is known for the remainder. The sample table lists 70,000 to 95,000 clones, approximately 82% of them with a count of one. Less than 3.5% of the sample is taken by the ten largest. The specimen was CD4+ T cells from blood, collected at the 22-month timepoint. The receptors were sampled from a human patient who received a liver transplant. After a transplant, some T cells may have been passed on by the graft donor.

The genes are TRBV6-5 and TRBJ2-1, with a possible D match to TRBD2 (6 bases). Germline values: CDR1 MNHEY, CDR2 SVGAGI. With 1 base removed from V and 3 bases from J, the gap between germline ends came to 10 bases. The CDR3 runs 15 residues. CDR3 region: CASSYLAVYYNEQFF. In DNA form, the CDR3 reads TGTGCCAGCAGTTACTTAGCGGTATACTACAATGAGCAGTTCTTC.

The rearrangement uses TRBV5-1 and TRBJ2-3; 11 nucleotides match TRBD2. Germline assignment: CDR1 SGHRS and CDR2 YFSETQ. Unmatched junction bases numbered 7, after V lost 0 bases and J lost 4 bases. The CDR3 contains 17 residues. The CDR3, as DNA: TGCGCCAGCAGCTTGGTGACTAGCGGGAAGACGCCAGATACGCAGTATTTT. The encoded protein is CASSLVTSGKTPDTQYF.

The V gene is TRBV6-1, the J gene TRBJ1-5; weak D call: TRBD1 (5 bases). Germline V gene sequence: CDR1 MNHNS, CDR2 SASEGT. The CDR3 is 15 residues long. V dropped 2 bases and J dropped 2 bases, with 10 bases sitting between them. CDR3 coding DNA: TGTGCCAGCAGTGAATTGTGGGGCGGCAATCAGCCCCAGCATTTT. Protein sequence: CASSELWGGNQPQHF.

V usage is TRBV4-2 and J usage is TRBJ2-2; D possibly matches TRBD1 or TRBD2 (6 bases each). There are 16 residues in the CDR3. V was clipped by 0 bases and J by 5 bases, with 13 bases between them. Germline CDR1 LGHNA, CDR2 YNFKEQ. The CDR3 DNA reads TGTGCCAGCAGCCAAGATAAGGGGGGCCGGACCGGGGAGCTGTTTTTT. It encodes CASSQDKGGRTGELFF.

This chain links TRBV4-2 with TRBJ1-3; D may be TRBD1 (5 bases). The germline CDR1 and CDR2 sequences are LGHNA and YNFKEQ. The CDR3 loop spans 16 amino acids. V gave up 4 bases and J gave up 0 bases, with 13 bases separating them. The CDR3 is CASSPLLGASGNTIYF. The CDR3 DNA follows: TGTGCCAGCAGCCCCCTCCTAGGGGCCTCTGGAAACACCATATATTTT.

This clone was recorded a few times. The chain carries TRBV2 and TRBJ1-1; possible D gene TRBD1, 6 bases. Germline values: CDR1 SNHLY, CDR2 FYNNEI. The CDR3 is 14 residues long. Trimming stripped 8 bases from V and 0 bases from J, with 13 bases between. CDR3 bases: TGTGCCAGCGTTTACAGGACAGTGAACACTGAAGCTTTCTTT. Translation gives CASVYRTVNTEAFF.

This chain links TRBV5-6 with TRBJ2-3, with 7 bases matching TRBD1. The V segment lost 4 bases and the J segment 2 bases; nucleotides outside the gene matches: 10. The CDR3 is made up of 16 amino acids. Germline CDR1 reads SGHDT; CDR2 reads YYEEEE. This chain's CDR3 is CASSTAGTAYTDTQYF. DNA for the CDR3: TGTGCCAGCAGCACCGCCGGGACAGCCTACACAGATACGCAGTATTTT.

The chain uses TRBV6-5 and TRBJ2-7; TRBD1 aligns across 8 bases. CDR3 size: 13 residues. Per germline, CDR1 MNHEY and CDR2 SVGAGI. J lost 2 bases, V lost 8 bases, and 5 bases had no gene match. The CDR3 loop is CASGTGGPYEQYF. CDR3 DNA sequence: TGTGCCAGCGGGACAGGCGGACCCTACGAGCAGTACTTC.

This clone was recorded once. The V call is TRBV2, the J call TRBJ2-5, with D uncertain. Per the germline V gene, CDR1 is SNHLY and CDR2 is FYNNEI. This CDR3 comprises 13 residues. V shed 7 bases and J shed 2 bases, with 11 bases lying between them. In nucleotides, the CDR3 is TGTGCCAGCAACGCGCAGGAGCAAGAGACCCAGTACTTC. Amino acids: CASNAQEQETQYF.

The CDR3 protein is CARGAATNEKLFF. The CDR3 DNA follows: TGTGCCAGGGGAGCGGCAACTAATGAAAAACTGTTTTTT. The chain employs TRBV6-6 and TRBJ1-4; no definite D call. From germline, CDR1 is MNHNY and CDR2 SVGAGI (reference sequence). Trimming cost V 9 bases and J 0 bases, with 8 bases left between them. This CDR3 spans 13 amino acids.

This chain joins TRBV11-2 and TRBJ2-1, with D perhaps matching TRBD2 (7 bases). The germline CDR1 and CDR2 sequences are SGHAT and FQNNGV. The V and J ends lost 5 bases and 10 bases respectively, with 18 bases between them. The CDR3 is 14 amino acids. The CDR3 is CASSPRGEGSEQFF. The CDR3 region has the DNA TGTGCCAGCAGCCCTAGGGGGGAGGGGTCCGAGCAGTTCTTC.

The CDR3 DNA reads as TGTGCCAGCAGCTTTTTGGGAGAGACCCAGTACTTC. Its translation: CASSFLGETQYF. This rearrangement joins TRBV5-5 to TRBJ2-5; no clear D. The CDR3 totals 12 residues. Looked up from germline, CDR1 is SGHKS and CDR2 is YYEKEE (reference sequence). Deletions cut 2 bases from V and 4 bases from J, with 6 bases between.

This chain links TRBV28 with TRBJ1-1, with D tentatively TRBD1 (6 bases). The germline gives CDR1 MDHEN, CDR2 SYDVKM. CDR3 length: 15 residues. V was clipped by 10 bases and J by 1 base, with 19 bases between them. The CDR3 loop is CATLFRTVSNTEAFF. The CDR3 bases are TGTGCCACCCTCTTCAGGACAGTCTCGAACACTGAAGCTTTCTTT.

This clone showed up just a few times. The rearrangement joins TRBV29-1 to TRBJ2-5; D may be TRBD2 (5 bases). The germline gives CDR1 SQVTM, CDR2 ANQGSEA. V was pared by 6 bases and J by 5 bases, with 16 bases between. The CDR3 contains 13 residues. In nucleotides, the CDR3 is TGCAGCGTCGAAACTAGTATCTGGGAGACCCAGTACTTC. It translates to CSVETSIWETQYF.

This chain links TRBV6-5 with TRBJ1-6; 7 nucleotides line up with TRBD1. V was pared by 2 bases and J by 8 bases, with 6 bases of the junction left unmatched. Looked up from germline, CDR1 is MNHEY and CDR2 is SVGAGI. The CDR3 length is 15 residues. DNA of the CDR3: TGTGCCAGCAGTTACAGGGGGCCTGGGGATTCACCCCTCCACTTT. Translating gives CASSYRGPGDSPLHF.